This T cell receptor beta chain appears in the sequencing data of a study of shared clonotypes between healthy human individuals. V was shortened by 0 bases and J by 6 bases, with 15 bases between the two germline ends. The germline gives CDR1 SGHRS, CDR2 YFSETQ. The CDR3 contains 15 residues. Naive CD8 populations comprised CD45RO-negative cells positively selected for CCR7, excluding terminally differentiated effector memory CD45RA+ cells. Generated by immunoSEQ multiplex PCR, the TCRdb table keeps only in-frame clones and is missing some. This repertoire shows nearly 2 million clones, about 95% found once; its top ten account for roughly 1%.

The chain joins TRBV5-1 to TRBJ1-2; tentatively, D is TRBD1 (5 bases). The sequenced sample was naive CD8+ T cells sorted from blood. The receptor's source is a man aged 18 to 30 in good health. The CDR3 bases are TGCGCCAGCAGCTTGGGCCCCGCGATGGGGGATGGCTACACCTTC. This translates into CASSLGPAMGDGYTF.